This T cell receptor beta chain is from a study of T cells after yellow fever vaccination. Study-wide findings and caveats: Post-booster reappearance was seen for most primary-vaccination clones (just under 97% CD4, around 90% CD8).

Trimming stripped 6 bases from V and 0 bases from J, with 15 bases between. The CDR3 consists of 17 residues. CDR1 is MDHEN, CDR2 SYDVKM, per germline. A note on this clonotype: As yet, its antigen is unknown.

Conversion of TCR transcripts into cDNA relied on 5'RACE template switching, which added a universal primer site and UMIs. TCRdb reprocessed the 5' RACE reads via MiXCR and lists one record per CDR3 protein. The table includes about 430,000 distinct CDR3 sequences, roughly 20% detected once. The TCR sequence derives from a young man who received the YFV17D yellow fever vaccine. This specimen was PBMCs, taken before the yellow fever booster vaccination. V usage is TRBV28 and J usage is TRBJ2-6; D unresolved. The CDR3 DNA reads TGTGCCAGCAGGGAGACGGACGGAAGCTCTGGGGCCAACGTCCTGACTTTC. The encoded protein is CASRETDGSSGANVLTF.